This T cell receptor (beta chain) was observed in a study of blood T cell repertoires in COVID-19. About the study: From the United States, Italy and Spain came samples of acute and convalescent COVID-19.

Method: immunoSEQ multiplex PCR; TCRdb's copy keeps in-frame clones and lacks some. The table has roughly 260,000 clones, 83% seen once; the top ten hold 3% to 4%. V shed 3 bases and J 7 bases; nucleotides not matched to a gene: 6. Germline-derived CDR1 and CDR2 are LNHDA and SQIVND (reference sequence). CDR3 length: 15 residues. This clone was detected once. Participants were aged roughly 18 to 100 years from some 24 US areas. Assignment of participants to cohorts was predicated upon participant-reported clinical history. The source material was PBMCs or T cells enriched from blood (not recorded which). The V gene is TRBV19, the J gene TRBJ1-1; TRBD1 matches 12 bases. This receptor was obtained from a woman aged 40 to 50 who had been exposed to COVID-19. CDR3: CASSISGTGGSEAFF. The CDR3 DNA reads as TGTGCCAGTAGTATTTCCGGGACAGGGGGCAGTGAAGCTTTCTTT.